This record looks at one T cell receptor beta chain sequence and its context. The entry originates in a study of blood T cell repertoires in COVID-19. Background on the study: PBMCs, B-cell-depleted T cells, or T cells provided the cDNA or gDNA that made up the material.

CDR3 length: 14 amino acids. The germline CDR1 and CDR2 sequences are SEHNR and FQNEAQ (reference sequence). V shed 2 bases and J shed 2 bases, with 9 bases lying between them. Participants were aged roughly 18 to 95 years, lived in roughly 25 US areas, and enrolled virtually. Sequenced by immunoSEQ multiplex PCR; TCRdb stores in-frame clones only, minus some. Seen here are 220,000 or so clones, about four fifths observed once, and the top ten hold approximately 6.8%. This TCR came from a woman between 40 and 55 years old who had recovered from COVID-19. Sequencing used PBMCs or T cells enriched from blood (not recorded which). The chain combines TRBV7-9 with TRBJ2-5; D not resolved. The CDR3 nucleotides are TGTGCCAGCAGCTTACCCTACCCTCAAGAGACCCAGTACTTC. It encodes CASSLPYPQETQYF.